The 2 T cell receptor beta chains listed next were all sequenced from one sample in a study of cytotoxic CD8 clonotypes in ibrutinib-treated CLL (dated by TCRdb to 2020 to 2022). The library was prepared using the immunoSEQ multiplex PCR assay. TCRdb holds this immuneACCESS table with in-frame rearrangements only. Some clones are missing; in checked studies, unresolved V genes explain under half, and the rest has no known cause. In this sample the table shows 110,000 to 150,000 clones, 91% of which occur a single time. The top ten clones comprise 10% to 14% of the sample. This specimen's time point label, per the study, means: eleven to twelve months on ibrutinib. Sequencing was performed on PBMCs, taken after 12 months of ibrutinib treatment. Source of these receptors: a human donor with chronic lymphocytic leukemia.

The chain employs TRBV7-8 and TRBJ1-3, with D perhaps matching TRBD1 (5 bases). The CDR3 totals 14 residues. Germline assignment: CDR1 SGHVS and CDR2 FQNEAQ. V lost 5 bases, J lost 4 bases, and 12 bases lay in between. CDR3 bases: TGTGCCAGCAGCCCCGGGGCGGGGGGAAACACCATATATTTT. Protein: CASSPGAGGNTIYF.

The chain recombines TRBV5-1 with TRBJ2-1; 16 positions match TRBD2. CDR1 is SGHRS and CDR2 is YFSETQ in the germline V gene. The CDR3 runs to 15 residues. V trimming: 5 bases; J trimming: 10 bases; junction bases outside the gene matches: 6. This CDR3 is CASREGLAGGTEQFF. As DNA, the CDR3 is TGCGCCAGCAGGGAGGGACTAGCGGGAGGGACAGAGCAGTTCTTC.